Below are 13 T cell receptor beta chains sequenced from a single sample in a study of CD8 T cells in Susac syndrome. After extraction with the RNeasy kit, about 0.5 to 1 ug of the RNA was reverse transcribed using random hexamers. Using its own MiXCR run on the immunoSEQ multiplex PCR reads, TCRdb lists one record per CDR3 protein. The table has approximately 160,000 distinct CDR3 sequences, about 91% seen once. Sequenced: CD4+ T cells from PBMCs. The receptors shown here come from a human donor in good health.

V is TRBV2 and J is TRBJ1-2; no firm D call. V shed 8 bases and J shed 6 bases, with 7 bases lying between them. Germline CDR1 and CDR2: SNHLY and FYNNEI. The CDR3 has 10 amino acids. CDR3 DNA sequence: TGTGCCAGCTGGGGTAATGGCTACACCTTC. This encodes CASWGNGYTF.

The chain joins TRBV5-1 to TRBJ2-7, with D possibly being TRBD2 (6 bases). This CDR3 spans 16 amino acids. Trimming removed 0 bases at V and 4 bases at J, with 17 bases between. CDR1 is SGHRS, CDR2 YFSETQ, per germline. The CDR3 sequence is CASSLGRSGVAYEQYF. In DNA, the CDR3 is TGCGCCAGCAGCTTGGGGCGGTCGGGGGTAGCGTACGAGCAGTACTTC.

The chain has TRBV28 and TRBJ2-2, with 10 bases aligning to TRBD2. The CDR3 has 15 amino acids. V dropped 6 bases and J dropped 5; count of bases not matched to a gene: 6. The V gene's germline CDR1 is MDHEN and CDR2 SYDVKM. The CDR3 loop reads CASSSSGRVTGELFF. CDR3 sequence (DNA): TGTGCCAGCAGCTCGAGCGGGAGGGTGACCGGGGAGCTGTTTTTT. Drawing the rest from reference TRBV28 and TRBJ2-2, the complete variable domain is DVKVTQSSRYLVKRTGEKVFLECVQDMDHENMFWYRQDPGLGLRLIYFSYDVKMKEKGDIPEGYSVSREKKERFSLILESASTNQTSMYLCASSSSGRVTGELFFGEGSRLTVL.

The V and J genes are TRBV7-2 and TRBJ2-3, with 8 bases that match TRBD2. This CDR3 spans 13 amino acids. Germline CDR1 and CDR2: SGHTA and FQGNSA. The trim removed 8 bases at V and 5 bases at J, leaving 6 bases unmatched. The CDR3 is CASSGGAKDTQYF. The CDR3 region has the DNA TGTGCCAGCTCCGGGGGGGCCAAAGATACGCAGTATTTT.

V and J are TRBV5-4 and TRBJ2-3; tentative D call: TRBD2 (5 bases). The V gene lost 4 bases and the J gene lost 0 bases, with 12 bases spanning the gap. In germline, CDR1 is SGHNT, CDR2 YYREEE (reference sequence). CDR3 length: 15 amino acids. The CDR3 sequence is CASSLTAGSTDTQYF. The CDR3 region has the DNA TGTGCCAGCAGCCTCACCGCGGGCAGCACAGATACGCAGTATTTT.

The V call is TRBV3-1, the J call TRBJ2-6; D gene ambiguous. V lost 0 bases, J lost 1 base, and 7 bases lay in between. The CDR3 extends over 16 amino acids. Germline V lookup: CDR1 LGHDT, CDR2 YNNKEL (reference sequence). The CDR3 DNA follows: TGTGCCAGCAGCCAAGAGACACCATCTGGGGCCAACGTCCTGACTTTC. Encoded protein: CASSQETPSGANVLTF.

The chain joins TRBV2 to TRBJ2-6; the match to TRBD1 covers 7 bases. Germline assignment: CDR1 SNHLY and CDR2 FYNNEI. This CDR3 comprises 16 residues. Trimming cost V 5 bases and J 2 bases; bases outside gene matches: 6. The CDR3 is CASSSPQGAGANVLTF. The CDR3 bases are TGTGCCAGCAGTTCCCCTCAGGGGGCTGGGGCCAACGTCCTGACTTTC.

V gene TRBV5-4 combines with J gene TRBJ2-1, with a tentative D call TRBD1 (6 bases). Deletions cut 2 bases from V and 0 bases from J, with 9 bases between. The CDR3 spans 15 residues. Germline V lookup: CDR1 SGHNT, CDR2 YYREEE (reference sequence). The CDR3 DNA is TGTGCCAGCAGCTTAGACAGGAGCTCCTACAATGAGCAGTTCTTC. Protein product: CASSLDRSSYNEQFF.

This clonotype appeared once. CDR3: CASSNQGEQPQHF. The CDR3 coding sequence is TGTGCCAGCAGTAACCAGGGGGAACAGCCCCAGCATTTT. V and J are TRBV12-3 or TRBV12-4 and TRBJ1-5; 7 bases line up with TRBD1. The CDR3 extends over 13 amino acids. Germline trimming cut 5 bases from V and 7 bases from J; bases unmatched to any gene: 5.

V gene TRBV5-5 combines with J gene TRBJ2-3, with a tentative D call TRBD1 (5 bases). Germline CDR1 reads SGHKS; CDR2 reads YYEKEE (reference sequence). The CDR3 is 17 amino acids. Deletions cut 3 bases from V and 2 bases from J, with 19 bases between. CDR3 sequence reads: CASSSYSQGSSTDTQYF. DNA of the CDR3: TGTGCCAGCAGCTCCTACTCCCAGGGATCCTCCACAGATACGCAGTATTTT. Full variable domain (outside the CDR3, taken from reference TRBV5-5 and TRBJ2-3): DAGVTQSPTHLIKTRGQQVTLRCSPISGHKSVSWYQQVLGQGPQFIFQYYEKEERGRGNFPDRFSARQFPNYSSELNVNALLLGDSALYLCASSSYSQGSSTDTQYFGPGTRLTVL.

The gene calls are TRBV18 and TRBJ1-3, with D hard to call. The ends were cut back, 3 bases at V and 0 bases at J, with 9 bases in the middle. Germline CDR1 and CDR2: KGHSH and LQKENI. This CDR3 spans 15 amino acids. The CDR3 region has the DNA TGTGCCAGCTCACCCCAACACGGCTCTGGAAACACCATATATTTT. Translating it yields CASSPQHGSGNTIYF.

The rearrangement uses TRBV5-5 and TRBJ1-5; D is possibly TRBD1 (6 bases). The germline V gene encodes CDR1 SGHKS and CDR2 YYEKEE (reference sequence). This CDR3 comprises 15 residues. With 0 bases removed from V and 2 bases from J, the gap between germline ends came to 9 bases. This chain's CDR3 is CASSLAPGGNQPQHF. The CDR3 coding sequence is TGTGCCAGCAGCTTGGCGCCAGGGGGCAATCAGCCCCAGCATTTT.

The CDR3 nucleotides read TGCAGTGCTGGGTTTAGCGGGGGGGCCCAAGAGACCCAGTACTTC. This gives the protein CSAGFSGGAQETQYF. V usage is TRBV20-1 and J usage is TRBJ2-5; 11 positions agree with TRBD2. The junction had 6 bases not matched to a gene; V was cut back by 5 bases and J by 1 base. Looked up from germline, CDR1 is DFQATT and CDR2 is SNEGSKA (reference sequence). CDR3 length equals 15 residues.